Listed below are T cell receptor beta chains from one sample, sequenced in a study of yellow fever vaccine responses in identical twins. TCRdb analysed the RT-PCR reads with MiXCR anew, one entry per CDR3 protein. The sample has under 30,000 distinct CDR3 sequences, roughly 73% seen once. This specimen was T cells from blood (PBMCs), unsorted or a sorted subset (not recorded which), taken before or after yellow fever vaccination (not recorded which). These receptors came from a woman aged 18-29 years who received the yellow fever vaccine. Each CDR3 is given with its conserved first and last residue. The D gene is left open where the match is weak. Where a row states a size, it is once, few, many or the class of an expanded clone; other rows omit it.

j_gene | abundance | v_gene | d_gene | CDR3aa | CDR3nt
TRBJ2-1 | - | TRBV20-1 | - | CSDSSPNYNEQFF | TGCAGCGATTCCTCGCCTAACTACAATGAGCAGTTCTTC
TRBJ2-1 | once | TRBV16 | - | CASSQFSGNEQFF | TGTGCCAGCAGCCAATTTAGTGGGAATGAGCAGTTCTTC
TRBJ2-5 | - | TRBV11-1 | - | CASSTRDNNFQETQYF | TGTGCCAGCAGCACAAGGGACAACAACTTCCAAGAGACCCAGTACTTC
TRBJ1-6 | once | TRBV6-2/TRBV6-3 | - | CASSYSSMGRNSPLHF | TGTGCCAGCAGTTACTCGAGTATGGGTCGTAATTCACCCCTCCACTTT
TRBJ2-2 | - | TRBV29-1 | - | CSVEEWGTANTGELFF | TGCAGCGTTGAAGAATGGGGGACGGCGAACACCGGGGAGCTGTTTTTT
TRBJ2-7 | - | TRBV4-1 | - | CASSQDVVAEQYF | TGCGCCAGCAGCCAAGACGTGGTGGCCGAGCAGTACTTC
TRBJ2-7 | few | TRBV29-1 | - | CSVAATFYEQYF | TGCAGCGTTGCCGCCACCTTCTACGAGCAGTACTTC
TRBJ2-7 | - | TRBV27 | TRBD2 | CASGTRRNEQYF | TGTGCCAGCGGGACTAGAAGGAACGAGCAGTACTTC
TRBJ1-2 | - | TRBV5-1 | TRBD1 | CASSQDRTGYTF | TGCGCCAGCAGCCAGGACAGGACCGGCTACACCTTC
TRBJ1-1 | - | TRBV18 | - | CASSPVRNQGAEAFF | TGTGCCAGCTCACCGGTCAGGAATCAAGGGGCTGAAGCTTTCTTT
TRBJ1-6 | - | TRBV7-9 | - | CASTGSGGNSPLHF | TGTGCCAGCACCGGGTCGGGGGGGAATTCACCCCTCCACTTT
TRBJ2-7 | - | TRBV12-5 | - | CASGPDISAGEQYF | TGTGCTAGTGGGCCGGACATATCCGCGGGGGAGCAGTACTTC
TRBJ2-3 | - | TRBV9 | TRBD2 | CASTSGPITDTQYF | TGTGCCAGCACTAGCGGGCCGATTACAGATACGCAGTATTTT
TRBJ1-3 | - | TRBV27 | - | CASRLWEAGEETIYF | TGTGCCAGCAGGTTATGGGAGGCAGGTGAAGAGACCATATATTTT
TRBJ2-2 | - | TRBV20-1 | - | CSASSPSTGELFF | TGCAGTGCTAGTTCCCCTAGCACCGGGGAGCTGTTTTTT
TRBJ1-1 | once | TRBV29-1 | - | CSVFRNAEAFF | TGCAGCGTTTTCCGGAACGCTGAAGCTTTCTTT
TRBJ2-1 | - | TRBV2 | - | CASSEGRQGWSYNEQFF | TGTGCCAGCAGTGAAGGGCGTCAGGGATGGTCCTACAATGAGCAGTTCTTC
TRBJ2-6 | - | TRBV7-6 | - | CASTRGSGANVLTF | TGTGCCAGCACGAGGGGCTCTGGGGCCAACGTCCTGACTTTC
TRBJ2-7 | - | TRBV1 | - | CTSSPRLARSYEQYF | TGCACCAGCAGCCCTCGACTAGCAAGGTCCTACGAGCAGTACTTC
TRBJ2-6 | - | TRBV3-1 | - | CASSQVASGANVLTF | TGTGCCAGCAGCCAAGTCGCCTCTGGGGCCAACGTCCTGACTTTC
TRBJ1-5 | once | TRBV24-1 | TRBD1 | CATSDTGTGANQPQHF | TGTGCCACCAGTGATACCGGAACAGGGGCTAATCAGCCCCAGCATTTT
TRBJ2-1 | - | TRBV11-1 | - | CASKTGGNEQFF | TGTGCCAGCAAGACAGGAGGCAATGAGCAGTTCTTC
TRBJ2-7 | - | TRBV3-1 | - | CASSPGRLSYEQYF | TGTGCCAGCAGCCCAGGGAGACTGTCCTACGAGCAGTACTTC
TRBJ1-5 | few | TRBV18 | - | CASSNQGAPHQPQHF | TGTGCCAGCTCAAATCAAGGGGCCCCCCACCAGCCCCAGCATTTT
TRBJ2-2 | - | TRBV20-1 | - | CSARRENTGELFF | TGCAGTGCTCGGCGGGAGAACACCGGGGAGCTGTTTTTT
TRBJ2-2 | - | TRBV11-2 | TRBD1 | CASSLMGDRWNGELFF | TGTGCCAGCAGCTTAATGGGGGACAGGTGGAACGGGGAGCTGTTTTTT
TRBJ2-6 | - | TRBV3-1 | - | CASSQEAGSGANVLTF | TGTGCCAGCAGCCAAGAAGCGGGCTCTGGGGCCAACGTCCTGACTTTC
TRBJ2-1 | - | TRBV29-1 | - | CSVGSSYNEQFF | TGCAGCGTTGGTAGTTCCTACAATGAGCAGTTCTTC
TRBJ1-1 | few | TRBV5-4 | - | CASSLGQMNTEAFF | TGTGCCAGCAGCTTGGGACAGATGAACACTGAAGCTTTCTTT
TRBJ2-7 | - | TRBV5-1 | - | CASSPVGGASYEQYF | TGCGCCAGCAGCCCGGTGGGGGGCGCGTCCTACGAGCAGTACTTC
TRBJ2-3 | - | TRBV13 | - | CASSRSFGGTDTQYF | TGTGCCAGCAGCCGATCCTTCGGAGGCACAGATACGCAGTATTTT
TRBJ1-2 | - | TRBV28 | TRBD1 | CASSWDRGIHGYTF | TGTGCCAGCAGTTGGGACAGGGGTATACATGGCTACACCTTC
TRBJ2-5 | - | TRBV20-1 | TRBD1 | CSARVSRGETQYF | TGCAGTGCTAGAGTTTCCAGGGGGGAGACCCAGTACTTC
TRBJ2-1 | - | TRBV2 | - | CASILGRYNEQFF | TGTGCCAGCATCCTCGGACGGTACAATGAGCAGTTCTTC
TRBJ2-1 | - | TRBV18 | - | CASSPPASMREQFF | TGTGCCAGCTCACCACCGGCTAGTATGCGTGAGCAGTTCTTC
TRBJ2-6 | few | TRBV20-1 | - | CSASLQGRGNTGANVLTF | TGCAGTGCTTCCCTTCAGGGCAGGGGAAATACTGGGGCCAACGTCCTGACTTTC
TRBJ2-2 | - | TRBV18 | - | CASSIRRLNTGELFF | TGTGCCAGCTCTATCAGACGGTTAAACACCGGGGAGCTGTTTTTT
TRBJ2-3 | - | TRBV20-1 | - | CSAWKGGTDTQYF | TGCAGTGCTTGGAAGGGGGGGACAGATACGCAGTATTTT
TRBJ2-6 | - | TRBV29-1 | - | CSVLFVVSGANVLTF | TGCAGCGTTCTTTTTGTGGTGTCTGGGGCCAACGTCCTGACTTTC
TRBJ2-6 | - | TRBV11-2 | - | CASSYINSGANVLTF | TGTGCCAGCAGTTACATAAACTCTGGGGCCAACGTCCTGACTTTC
TRBJ2-2 | few | TRBV21-1 | - | CASISPPGRRTPGSCFF | -
TRBJ1-6 | once | TRBV3-1 | - | CASSQGAVNNSPLHF | TGTGCCAGCAGCCAAGGTGCAGTTAATAATTCACCCCTCCACTTT
TRBJ1-1 | - | TRBV20-1 | - | CSVPTGLNTEAFF | TGCAGTGTCCCAACAGGTCTGAACACTGAAGCTTTCTTT
TRBJ2-3 | - | TRBV29-1 | - | CSVEPGTDTQYF | TGCAGCGTCGAGCCGGGGACAGATACGCAGTATTTT
TRBJ1-2 | - | TRBV6-1 | - | CASSKIQGYGYTF | TGTGCCAGCAGTAAAATACAGGGTTATGGTTACACCTTC
TRBJ2-3 | once | TRBV12-3/TRBV12-4 | - | CASSLGDTSTDTQYF | TGTGCCAGCAGTTTGGGGGACACGAGCACAGATACGCAGTATTTT
TRBJ2-2 | - | TRBV13 | - | CASSSYGGRDTGELFF | TGTGCCAGCAGTTCCTACGGTGGCAGAGACACCGGGGAGCTGTTTTTT
TRBJ1-6 | - | TRBV3-1 | - | CASSSRGGSPLHF | TGTGCCAGCAGCAGCCGTGGCGGGTCACCCCTCCACTTT
TRBJ1-4 | - | TRBV11-2 | - | CASSLESGPNEKLFF | TGTGCCAGCAGCTTAGAATCGGGGCCTAATGAAAAACTGTTTTTT